This T cell receptor beta chain stems from a study of blood T cell repertoires in COVID-19. Assignments of participants to cohorts depended upon their own reported clinical history. Produced via immunoSEQ multiplex PCR; TCRdb's table is partial and in-frame only. The sample holds 380,000 or so clones; approximately 87% are singletons and the top ten take approximately 1%. The sequenced sample consisted of PBMCs or T cells enriched from blood (not recorded which). The receptor was derived from a woman between 25 and 40 years old with acute COVID-19.

CDR3 region: CSCRDGGISYEQYF. CDR3 in DNA: TGCAGCTGTCGAGACGGGGGGATCTCCTACGAGCAGTACTTC. V is TRBV29-1 and J is TRBJ2-7; 7 bases map to TRBD2. Per the germline V gene, CDR1 is SQVTM and CDR2 is ANQGSEA. Trimming took 8 bases from V and 0 from J; bases not matched to a gene: 10. The CDR3 is 14 residues long.